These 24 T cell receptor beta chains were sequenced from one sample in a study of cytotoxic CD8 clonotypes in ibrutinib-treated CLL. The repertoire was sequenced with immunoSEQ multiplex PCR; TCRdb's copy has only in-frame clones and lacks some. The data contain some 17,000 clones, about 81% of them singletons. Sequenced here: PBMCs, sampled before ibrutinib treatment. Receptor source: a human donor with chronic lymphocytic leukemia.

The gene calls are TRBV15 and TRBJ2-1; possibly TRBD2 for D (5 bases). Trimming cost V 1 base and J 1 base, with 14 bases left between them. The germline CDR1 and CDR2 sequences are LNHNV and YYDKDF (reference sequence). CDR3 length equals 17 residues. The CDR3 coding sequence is TGTGCCACCAGCAGAGTAGCCAGCGGAAGGTCCTACAATGAGCAGTTCTTC. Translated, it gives CATSRVASGRSYNEQFF.

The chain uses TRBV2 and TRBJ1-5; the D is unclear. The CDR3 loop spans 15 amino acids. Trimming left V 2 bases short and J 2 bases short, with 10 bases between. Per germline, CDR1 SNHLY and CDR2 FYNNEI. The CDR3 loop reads CASSEPGGGNQPQHF. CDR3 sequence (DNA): TGTGCCAGCAGTGAACCCGGCGGCGGCAATCAGCCCCAGCATTTT.

CDR3: CASSLPGGKGRNFYEQYF. CDR3 coding DNA: TGTGCCAGCAGCTTACCCGGGGGTAAGGGAAGAAACTTCTACGAGCAGTACTTC. The V call is TRBV11-3, the J call TRBJ2-7; possible D gene TRBD2, 6 bases. This CDR3 has 18 residues. From germline, CDR1 is SGHNT and CDR2 YENEEA. V was pared by 2 bases and J by 3 bases, with 23 bases between.

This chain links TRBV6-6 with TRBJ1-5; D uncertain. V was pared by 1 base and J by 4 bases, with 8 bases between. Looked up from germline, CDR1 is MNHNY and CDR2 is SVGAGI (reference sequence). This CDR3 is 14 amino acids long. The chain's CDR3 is CASSYLVSNQPQHF. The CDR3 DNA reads TGTGCCAGCAGTTACTTGGTCTCGAATCAGCCCCAGCATTTT.

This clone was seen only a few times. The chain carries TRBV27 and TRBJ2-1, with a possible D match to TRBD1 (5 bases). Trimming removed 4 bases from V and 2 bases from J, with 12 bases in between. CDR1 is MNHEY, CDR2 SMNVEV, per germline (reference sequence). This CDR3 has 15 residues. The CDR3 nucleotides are TGTGCCAGCAGTTACAGGACGGCCCCCTACAATGAGCAGTTCTTC. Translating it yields CASSYRTAPYNEQFF.

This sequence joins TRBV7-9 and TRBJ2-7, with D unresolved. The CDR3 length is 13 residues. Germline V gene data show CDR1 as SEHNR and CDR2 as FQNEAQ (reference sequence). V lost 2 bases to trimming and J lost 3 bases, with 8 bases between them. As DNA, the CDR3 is TGTGCCAGCAGCTTATTGGCCGGCTACGAGCAGTACTTC. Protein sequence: CASSLLAGYEQYF. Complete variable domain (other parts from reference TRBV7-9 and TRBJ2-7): DTGVSQNPRHKITKRGQNVTFRCDPISEHNRLYWYRQTLGQGPEFLTYFQNEAQLEKSRLLSDRFSAERPKGSFSTLEIQRTEQGDSAMYLCASSLLAGYEQYFGPGTRLTVT.

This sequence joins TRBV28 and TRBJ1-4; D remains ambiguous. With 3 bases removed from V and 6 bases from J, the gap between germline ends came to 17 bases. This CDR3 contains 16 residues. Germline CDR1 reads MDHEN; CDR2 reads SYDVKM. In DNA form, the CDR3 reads TGTGCCAGCAGTTTTTGGACTCGGCAAGGTGATGAAAAACTGTTTTTT. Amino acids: CASSFWTRQGDEKLFF.

CDR3 sequence: CASKSESRSPYEQYF. The CDR3 bases are TGTGCCAGCAAGAGTGAGTCCCGAAGCCCCTACGAGCAGTACTTC. This chain joins TRBV6-1 and TRBJ2-7; D is ambiguous. This CDR3 region has 15 residues. Trimming pared 7 bases from V and 2 bases from J, leaving 18 bases between. Germline CDR1 reads MNHNS; CDR2 reads SASEGT.

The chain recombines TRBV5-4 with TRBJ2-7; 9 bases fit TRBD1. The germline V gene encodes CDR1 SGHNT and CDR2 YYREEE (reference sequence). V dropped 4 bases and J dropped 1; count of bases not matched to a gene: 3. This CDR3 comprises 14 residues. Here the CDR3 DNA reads TGTGCCAGCAGCGTCGGGACAGGGTCCTACGAGCAGTACTTC. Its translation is CASSVGTGSYEQYF.

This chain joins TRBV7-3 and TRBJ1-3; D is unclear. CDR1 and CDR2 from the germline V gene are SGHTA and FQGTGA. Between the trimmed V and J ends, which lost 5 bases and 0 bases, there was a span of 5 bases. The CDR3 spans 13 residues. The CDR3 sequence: CASSPSSGNTIYF. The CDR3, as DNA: TGTGCCAGCAGCCCTAGCTCTGGAAACACCATATATTTT.

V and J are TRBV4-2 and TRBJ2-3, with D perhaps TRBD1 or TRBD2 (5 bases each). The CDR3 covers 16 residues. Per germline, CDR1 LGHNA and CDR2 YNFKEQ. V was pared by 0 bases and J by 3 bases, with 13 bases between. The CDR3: CASSQELRDRTDTQYF. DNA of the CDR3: TGTGCCAGCAGCCAAGAGCTACGGGACCGGACAGATACGCAGTATTTT.

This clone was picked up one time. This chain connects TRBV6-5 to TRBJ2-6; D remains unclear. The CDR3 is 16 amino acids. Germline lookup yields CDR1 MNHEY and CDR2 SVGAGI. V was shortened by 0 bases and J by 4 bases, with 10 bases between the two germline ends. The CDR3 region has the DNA TGTGCCAGCAGTTACTCGGGATTTTGGGGGGCCAACGTCCTGACTTTC. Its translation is CASSYSGFWGANVLTF.

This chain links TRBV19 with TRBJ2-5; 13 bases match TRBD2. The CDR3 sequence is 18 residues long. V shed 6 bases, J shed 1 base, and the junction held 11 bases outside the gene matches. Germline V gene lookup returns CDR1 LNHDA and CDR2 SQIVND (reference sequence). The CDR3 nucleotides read TGTGCCAGTAGAGGACTAGCGGGAGAGGGGAGGCGCCAAGAGACCCAGTACTTC. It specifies CASRGLAGEGRRQETQYF.

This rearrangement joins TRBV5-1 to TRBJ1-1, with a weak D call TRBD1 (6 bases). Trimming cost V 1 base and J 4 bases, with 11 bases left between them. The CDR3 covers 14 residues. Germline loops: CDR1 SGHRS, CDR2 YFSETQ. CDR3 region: CASSLSQGSTEAFF. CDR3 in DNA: TGCGCCAGCAGCTTGTCTCAGGGGTCCACTGAAGCTTTCTTT.

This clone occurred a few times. The CDR3 DNA is TGTGCCAGCAGGGGGGTCGGGACCCAGTACTTC. Amino acid sequence: CASRGVGTQYF. This chain links TRBV2 with TRBJ2-5, with D possibly called TRBD1 or TRBD2 (5 bases each). The germline CDR1 and CDR2 sequences are SNHLY and FYNNEI. CDR3 length equals 11 residues. Trimming pared 6 bases from V and 7 bases from J, leaving 9 bases between.

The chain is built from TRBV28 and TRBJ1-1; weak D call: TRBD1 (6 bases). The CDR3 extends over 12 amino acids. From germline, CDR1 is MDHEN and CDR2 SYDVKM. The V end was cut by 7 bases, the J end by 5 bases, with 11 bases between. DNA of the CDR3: TGTGCCAGCAACAGGGTGAGGACTGAAGCTTTCTTT. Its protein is CASNRVRTEAFF.

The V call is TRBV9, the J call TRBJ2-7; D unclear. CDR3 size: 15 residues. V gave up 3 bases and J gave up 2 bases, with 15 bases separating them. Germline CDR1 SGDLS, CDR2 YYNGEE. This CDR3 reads CASSAFHDGAYEQYF. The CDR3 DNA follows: TGTGCCAGCAGCGCGTTCCACGACGGCGCCTACGAGCAGTACTTC.

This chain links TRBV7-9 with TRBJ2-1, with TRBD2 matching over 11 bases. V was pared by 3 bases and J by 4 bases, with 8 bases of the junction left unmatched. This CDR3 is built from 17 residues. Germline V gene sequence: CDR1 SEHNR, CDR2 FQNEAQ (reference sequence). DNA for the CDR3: TGTGCCAGCAGCTTCCCTCAGTTAGCGGGAGGGTACAATGAGCAGTTCTTC. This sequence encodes CASSFPQLAGGYNEQFF.

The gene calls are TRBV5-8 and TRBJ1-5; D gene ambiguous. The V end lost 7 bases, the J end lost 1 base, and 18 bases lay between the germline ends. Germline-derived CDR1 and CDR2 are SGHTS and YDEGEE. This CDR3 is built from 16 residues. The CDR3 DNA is TGTGCCAGCGGGCTTAATGTGGTAGCGAGCAATCAGCCCCAGCATTTT. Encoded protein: CASGLNVVASNQPQHF.

This CDR3 is CASSQVGLYGANVLTF. The CDR3 nucleotides are TGTGCCAGCAGCCAAGTAGGTTTGTATGGGGCCAACGTCCTGACTTTC. The chain couples TRBV4-2 to TRBJ2-6; D uncertain. CDR1 and CDR2 (germline): LGHNA, YNFKEQ. The CDR3 totals 16 residues. Trimming left V 1 base short and J 3 bases short, with 10 bases between.

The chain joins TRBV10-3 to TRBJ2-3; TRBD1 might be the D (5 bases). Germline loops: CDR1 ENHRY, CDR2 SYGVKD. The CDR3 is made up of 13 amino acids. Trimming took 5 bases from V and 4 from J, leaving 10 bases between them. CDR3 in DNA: TGTGCCATCAGTACCAGGGATCCAGATACGCAGTATTTT. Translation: CAISTRDPDTQYF.

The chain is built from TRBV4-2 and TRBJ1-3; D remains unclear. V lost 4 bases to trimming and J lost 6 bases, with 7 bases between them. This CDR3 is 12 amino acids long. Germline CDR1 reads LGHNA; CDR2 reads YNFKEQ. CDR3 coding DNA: TGTGCCAGCAGCCTTAGCGTAAACACCATATATTTT. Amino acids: CASSLSVNTIYF.

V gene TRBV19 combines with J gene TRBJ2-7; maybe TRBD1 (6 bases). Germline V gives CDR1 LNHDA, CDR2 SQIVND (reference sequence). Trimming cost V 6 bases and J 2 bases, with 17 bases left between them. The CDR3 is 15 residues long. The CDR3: CASRPAGTWTYEQYF. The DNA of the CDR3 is TGTGCCAGTAGACCAGCCGGGACATGGACCTACGAGCAGTACTTC.

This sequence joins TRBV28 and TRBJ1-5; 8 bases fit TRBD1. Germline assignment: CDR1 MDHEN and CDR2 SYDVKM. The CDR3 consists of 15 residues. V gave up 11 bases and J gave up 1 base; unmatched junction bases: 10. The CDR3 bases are TGTGCCGAAACTGCAGGGGGCATCAGCAATCAGCCCCAGCATTTT. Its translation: CAETAGGISNQPQHF.